This entry concerns a single T cell receptor beta chain. What it binds is not known. A sample-barcoded 5' primer and a J-beta primer mix were used in a second PCR of roughly 6 to 12 cycles. One entry per CDR3 protein results from TCRdb running MiXCR on the 5' RACE reads. The sample lists 1.5 million to 2 million distinct CDR3 sequences; about 28% were seen once. The trim removed 8 bases at V and 1 base at J, leaving 9 bases unmatched. This CDR3 region has 15 residues. CDR1 SGHTA and CDR2 FQGNSA come from the germline V gene. The data derive from a study of blood T cells in healthy people across ages. Study-level results: Diversity was estimated from one million T cells, and these estimates were considered underestimates.

Sample: blood. The genes are TRBV7-2 and TRBJ2-3; 7 bases are shared with TRBD2. This receptor was taken from a woman aged 25 to 39 in good health. The chain's CDR3 is CASGRGRAGTDTQYF. The CDR3 DNA reads as TGTGCCAGCGGGAGGGGCAGGGCTGGCACAGATACGCAGTATTTT.